This TCR beta chain came from a study of shared clonotypes between healthy human individuals. Whole-study findings and limits: Shared clonotypes: 4.5% to 6.5% naive CD4, roughly 3.8% naive CD8, roughly 2.4% memory CD4, approximately 0.37% memory CD8. Naive subsets tended to show greater estimated richness than memory subsets. An expected dependence of interdonor clonotype sharing on sequencing depth was noted.

This CDR3 comprises 15 residues. Germline assignment: CDR1 MDHEN and CDR2 SYDVKM. V lost 2 bases, J lost 1 base, and 10 bases lay in between. The protocol was immunoSEQ multiplex PCR, while the TCRdb copy is restricted to in-frame clones and leaves out a portion. The sample carries about 980,000 clones, more than 75% recorded once. About this clone itself: Its antigen is unknown.

The chain joins TRBV28 to TRBJ2-3; D possibly uses TRBD1 or TRBD2 (5 bases each). This TCR came from a young man in good health. The sequenced material came from memory CD4+ T cells sorted from blood. This sample's subset: CD45RA-negative fraction. The CDR3 loop reads CASSLIGGGTDTQYF. The CDR3 coding sequence is TGTGCCAGCAGTTTAATTGGGGGAGGCACAGATACGCAGTATTTT.